These 28 T cell receptor beta chains were sequenced from one sample in a study of regulatory T cells in long-lasting Graves disease. Indicated time point: newly diagnosed GD, antithyroid drugs for less than 3 months. TCR sequences were obtained from RNA taken from PBMCs. Combining iRepertoire HTBI primers with Arm-PCR of CDR3 regions, the authors built TCR beta libraries. MiXCR, applied by TCRdb to the multiplex PCR reads, yields one record per CDR3 protein. The sample has roughly 360,000 distinct CDR3 sequences, over 9.5% seen once; the top ten hold approximately 20%. This sample was also put to use in a study of T cells in Graves' hyperthyroidism and ophthalmopathy.

The sequenced sample was peripheral blood mononuclear cells (PBMCs), obtained at new diagnosis, from a patient treated with antithyroid drugs. Every receptor here comes from a woman under 30 with Graves disease.

This clonotype has ten or more counts. The chain recombines TRBV6-2 or TRBV6-3 with TRBJ2-5, with D perhaps matching TRBD1 (6 bases). From germline, CDR1 is MNHEY and CDR2 SVGEGT. The length of the CDR3 is 15 residues. V lost 5 bases to trimming and J lost 4 bases, with 17 bases between them. CDR3 residues: CASSEEAGVLETQYF. CDR3 nucleotides: TGTGCCAGCAGTGAAGAGGCAGGGGTTTTAGAGACCCAGTACTTC.

The sample holds a few counts of this clonotype. This chain joins TRBV6-5 and TRBJ2-2; maybe TRBD1 (6 bases). V lost 6 bases and J 1 base, leaving 12 bases between the germline ends. Germline V gene sequence: CDR1 MNHEY, CDR2 SVGAGI. The CDR3 extends over 15 amino acids. CDR3 nucleotide sequence: TGTGCCAGCAGGTACAGGGAAGAGAACACCGGGGAGCTGTTTTTT. Translating gives CASRYREENTGELFF.

For this clonotype: A read error is possible here, since a much larger clone lies one base away. J is TRBJ2-3 and V is TRBV9; 10 nucleotides match TRBD2. The CDR3 length is 16 residues. In germline, CDR1 is SGDLS, CDR2 YYNGEE. CDR3 DNA sequence: TGTGCCAGCAGCGCCGGGACTAGCGCAATAGGCGATAGGCAGTATTTT. Its translation is CASSAGTSAIGDRQYF.

The gene calls are TRBV4-3 and TRBJ1-2; D call uncertain. Trimming cost V 0 bases and J 6 bases, with 14 bases left between them. There are 15 residues in the CDR3. Looked up from germline, CDR1 is LGHNA and CDR2 is YSLEER. This chain's CDR3 is CASSQDIEVRDGYTF. The CDR3, as DNA: TGCGCCAGCAGCCAAGATATCGAGGTTAGAGATGGCTACACCTTC.

This clonotype was picked up a small number of times. This rearrangement joins TRBV20-1 to TRBJ2-7; D possibly corresponds to TRBD1 (6 bases). Germline values: CDR1 DFQATT, CDR2 SNEGSKA (reference sequence). Trimming cost V 1 base and J 3 bases, with 10 bases left between them. There are 13 residues in the CDR3. CDR3 residues: CSARGQANYEQYF. CDR3 DNA: TGCAGTGCTAGAGGACAGGCCAACTACGAGCAGTACTTC.

The chain couples TRBV29-1 to TRBJ1-2, with a weak D call TRBD1 (5 bases). Between the trimmed V and J ends, which lost 4 bases and 3 bases, there was a span of 9 bases. This CDR3 is 12 amino acids long. In germline, CDR1 is SQVTM, CDR2 ANQGSEA. CDR3 DNA sequence: TGCAGCGTTGTATCCAGGGACTATGGCTACACCTTC. Its translation is CSVVSRDYGYTF.

This clonotype came up many times. The chain has TRBV12-5 and TRBJ1-1; 9 nucleotides agree with TRBD1. The CDR3 runs to 19 residues. V was clipped by 0 bases and J by 2 bases; unmatched bases: 13. The germline V gene has CDR1 LGHNT and CDR2 FRNRAP. CDR3 sequence: CASGLVLEEGQGHNTEAFF. CDR3 coding DNA: TGTGCTAGTGGTTTGGTACTGGAGGAGGGACAGGGCCATAACACTGAAGCTTTCTTT.

This clonotype occurred many times. The V call is TRBV29-1, the J call TRBJ1-1, with TRBD1 matching 7 bases. Germline-derived CDR1 and CDR2 are SQVTM and ANQGSEA. With 6 bases clipped from V and 8 bases from J, the junction kept 9 bases outside the gene matches. The CDR3 covers 12 residues. The CDR3 nucleotides read TGCAGCGTCGCCACTCCGGGACAGGAAGCTTTCTTT. It is translated as CSVATPGQEAFF.

In this sample, this clonotype turned up many times. One end of the junction fails to match germline, which may point to a read error. This chain links TRBV27 with TRBJ2-3, with a possible D match to TRBD1 (5 bases). The CDR3 consists of 13 residues. Germline-derived CDR1 and CDR2 are MNHEY and SMNVEV (reference sequence). The CDR3 DNA reads TGTGCCAGCAGCTTATCAGGGCAGGTGGAGCAGTATTTT. Its translation: CASSLSGQVEQYF.

This clonotype was observed a few times. V usage is TRBV7-9 and J usage is TRBJ1-1; D might be TRBD1 (5 bases). The V gene's germline CDR1 is SEHNR and CDR2 FQNEAQ (reference sequence). Trimming pared 0 bases from V and 4 bases from J, leaving 12 bases between. This CDR3 is built from 15 residues. CDR3 protein: CASSLAVQGSTEAFF. CDR3 in DNA: TGTGCCAGCAGCTTAGCGGTCCAGGGCTCCACTGAAGCTTTCTTT.

In DNA, the CDR3 is TGCGCCAGCAGCCAAGATATGCGGGTCACCTACAATGAGCAGTTCTTC. This sequence encodes CASSQDMRVTYNEQFF. The chain joins TRBV4-3 to TRBJ2-1; D possibly corresponds to TRBD2 (5 bases). The germline V gene encodes CDR1 LGHNA and CDR2 YSLEER. The V end lost 0 bases, the J end lost 2 bases, and 11 bases lay between the germline ends. The CDR3 consists of 16 residues.

There are a few counts of this clonotype. This sequence joins TRBV29-1 and TRBJ2-2, with a possible D match to TRBD2 (7 bases). V was trimmed by 4 bases and J by 5 bases, leaving 14 bases between them. Germline lookup yields CDR1 SQVTM and CDR2 ANQGSEA. The CDR3 consists of 14 residues. The CDR3 sequence is CSVVGGGGTGELFF. CDR3 in DNA: TGCAGCGTTGTGGGGGGAGGGGGTACCGGGGAGCTGTTTTTT.

This clonotype was recorded at least ten times. CDR3 sequence: CASRQGTNTGELFF. CDR3 coding DNA: TGTGCCAGCCGACAGGGAACGAACACCGGGGAGCTGTTTTTT. The V and J genes are TRBV12-3 or TRBV12-4 and TRBJ2-2; 7 positions match TRBD1. V lost 8 bases and J lost 0; bases outside the gene matches: 3. CDR3 length equals 14 residues.

This clonotype was picked up many times. The V gene is TRBV10-3, the J gene TRBJ1-1; 8 nucleotides line up with TRBD1. CDR1 ENHRY and CDR2 SYGVKD come from the germline V gene. V lost 0 bases to trimming and J lost 8 bases; unmatched junction nucleotides: 5. The CDR3 consists of 14 residues. The DNA for the CDR3 is TGTGCCATCAGTGAGTCGCCTGGGACAGGAGAAGCTTTCTTT. As protein: CAISESPGTGEAFF.

This clonotype was seen a handful of times. The chain carries TRBV5-1 and TRBJ2-3, with 8 nucleotides matching TRBD1. Trimming cost V 5 bases and J 5 bases; bases outside gene matches: 10. The CDR3 is 15 amino acids. Germline CDR1 and CDR2: SGHRS and YFSETQ. Here the CDR3 DNA reads TGCGCCAGCAGTACACAGGGGGTAATTAGAGATACGCAGTATTTT. Encoded protein: CASSTQGVIRDTQYF.

This clonotype has a count of ten or more. The rearrangement joins TRBV6-2 or TRBV6-3 to TRBJ2-1; 13 positions agree with TRBD2. From germline, CDR1 is MNHEY and CDR2 SVGEGT. The CDR3 has 15 residues. Trimming at V came to 6 bases and at J to 5 bases, leaving 4 bases not matched to a gene. The CDR3 sequence is CASSGLAGEDNEQFF. The CDR3 bases are TGTGCCAGCAGCGGACTAGCGGGAGAGGACAATGAGCAGTTCTTC.

This CDR3 is CASSQDQRTGLLLYGYTF. The CDR3 DNA follows: TGTGCCAGCAGCCAAGATCAACGGACAGGGCTACTCCTCTATGGCTACACCTTC. The chain couples TRBV14 to TRBJ1-2; TRBD1 aligns across 8 bases. CDR1 and CDR2 (germline): SGHDN, FVKESK. This CDR3 is built from 18 residues. The ends lost 0 bases at V and 4 bases at J; junction bases unmatched: 13. Full variable domain (rest looked up from reference TRBV14 and TRBJ1-2): EAGVTQFPSHSVIEKGQTVTLRCDPISGHDNLYWYRRVMGKEIKFLLHFVKESKQDESGMPNNRFLAERTGGTYSTLKVQPAELEDSGVYFCASSQDQRTGLLLYGYTFGSGTRLTVV.

This clonotype was seen a few times. A much larger clone lies one base from this, so it may be a read error. The CDR3 does not close with the conserved phenylalanine or tryptophan, likely indicating a read error. The chain joins TRBV24-1 to TRBJ1-1, with 9 positions matching TRBD1. CDR3 length: 15 amino acids. Germline V gene data show CDR1 as KGHDR and CDR2 as SFDVKD. V lost 3 bases to trimming and J lost 3 bases; unmatched junction nucleotides: 4. Written as DNA, the CDR3 is TGTGCCACCAGTGATCCCGGGACAGGGCACACTGAAGCTTTCCTT. Its translation is CATSDPGTGHTEAFL.

This sequence joins TRBV6-2 or TRBV6-3 and TRBJ1-2, with D possibly being TRBD1 (5 bases). Germline loops: CDR1 MNHEY, CDR2 SVGEGT. The CDR3 contains 15 residues. Trimming removed 0 bases from V and 5 bases from J, with 13 bases in between. The CDR3 protein is CASSYSTGTSYGYTF. The CDR3 DNA sequence: TGTGCCAGCAGTTACTCTACAGGAACATCATATGGCTACACCTTC.

The rearrangement links TRBV10-3 to TRBJ2-7; weak D call: TRBD1 (5 bases). CDR1 is ENHRY and CDR2 is SYGVKD in the germline V gene. Between the trimmed V and J ends, which lost 10 bases and 6 bases, there was a span of 13 bases. The CDR3 has 11 residues. CDR3 in DNA: TGTGCCACCAGGGAAGGAGTCGAGCAGTACTTC. Its protein product is CATREGVEQYF.

This clonotype was recorded many times. This chain connects TRBV27 to TRBJ1-1, with unresolved D. Trimming cost V 3 bases and J 7 bases, with 12 bases left between them. Germline V lookup: CDR1 MNHEY, CDR2 SMNVEV (reference sequence). This CDR3 comprises 13 residues. The DNA of the CDR3 is TGTGCCAGCAGTTTGATGCCCGGTTATGAAGCTTTCTTT. This translates into CASSLMPGYEAFF.

This clonotype was counted a few times. J is TRBJ1-5 and V is TRBV4-3; D is unresolved. This CDR3 has 15 amino acids. Between the trimmed V and J ends, which lost 0 bases and 0 bases, there was a span of 6 bases. The germline V gene encodes CDR1 LGHNA and CDR2 YSLEER. DNA of the CDR3: TGCGCCAGCAGCCAAGATTCCGATAGCAATCAGCCCCAGCATTTT. This translates into CASSQDSDSNQPQHF.

This clonotype appeared many times. The chain links TRBV20-1 to TRBJ1-2; possibly TRBD1 for D (5 bases). Trimming left V 2 bases short and J 4 bases short, with 14 bases between. CDR3 length: 14 amino acids. Germline values: CDR1 DFQATT, CDR2 SNEGSKA (reference sequence). The CDR3 region is CSARSHRDGYGYTF. CDR3 nucleotides: TGCAGTGCTAGATCCCACCGGGACGGCTATGGCTACACCTTC.

The V gene is TRBV27, the J gene TRBJ1-6, with TRBD1 identical over 7 bases. This CDR3 region has 14 residues. V lost 5 bases, J lost 7 bases, and 5 bases stayed unmatched. The germline CDR1 and CDR2 sequences are MNHEY and SMNVEV (reference sequence). CDR3 sequence reads: CASSIQGRNSPLHF. The CDR3 DNA reads TGTGCCAGCAGTATACAGGGGAGGAATTCACCCCTCCACTTT.

In its sample, this clonotype was seen many times. The chain carries TRBV12-3 or TRBV12-4 and TRBJ1-2, with 8 bases identical to TRBD1. The J segment lost 0 bases and the V segment lost 7 bases, leaving 7 bases of the junction unmatched. This CDR3 has 15 residues. DNA of the CDR3: TGTGCCAGCAAAAAAGGGACAGGAGCTAACTATGGCTACACCTTC. Protein product: CASKKGTGANYGYTF.

This clonotype has a count of ten or more. The chain carries TRBV11-2 and TRBJ2-1; D gene unclear. Germline V gene data show CDR1 as SGHAT and CDR2 as FQNNGV. The CDR3 totals 15 residues. The V end lost 6 bases, the J end lost 10 bases, and 22 bases lay between the germline ends. CDR3 loop: CASSFLAVESGEQFF. As DNA, the CDR3 is TGTGCCAGCAGTTTTTTGGCGGTCGAGTCCGGAGAGCAGTTCTTC. Full variable domain (rest looked up from reference TRBV11-2 and TRBJ2-1): EAGVAQSPRYKIIEKRQSVAFWCNPISGHATLYWYQQILGQGPKLLIQFQNNGVVDDSQLPKDRFSAERLKGVDSTLKIQPAKLEDSAVYLCASSFLAVESGEQFFGPGTRLTVL.

This clonotype occurred many times. The chain carries TRBV12-3 or TRBV12-4 and TRBJ2-7; TRBD2 matches 13 bases. Trimming at V came to 5 bases and at J to 4 bases, leaving 5 bases not matched to a gene. This CDR3 comprises 15 residues. The CDR3 DNA sequence: TGTGCCAGCAGTGGACTAGCGGGAGACAAGTACGAGCAGTACTTC. Protein: CASSGLAGDKYEQYF.

The sample holds many counts of this clonotype. The chain recombines TRBV7-2 with TRBJ2-3; unclear D gene. The germline gives CDR1 SGHTA, CDR2 FQGNSA. Trimming took off 5 bases at V and 4 bases at J, with 13 bases between the two ends. The CDR3 spans 14 residues. The CDR3 nucleotides are TGTGCCAGCAGCCCAAGACCCAGTTCAGATACGCAGTATTTT. Protein sequence: CASSPRPSSDTQYF.